This T cell receptor beta chain originates from a study of graft-versus-host responses after intestinal transplantation. Study background: All recipients got anti-thymocyte globulin induction, then tacrolimus and steroids for approximately 3 years.

Trimming pared 5 bases from V and 6 bases from J, leaving 14 bases between. Germline lookup yields CDR1 LNHDA and CDR2 SQIVND (reference sequence). This CDR3 spans 14 amino acids. A word on this clone: Its specificity is unknown.

The method was immunoSEQ multiplex PCR; TCRdb's version includes in-frame clones alone and lacks a portion of them. The sample comprises approximately 85,000 clones, over 80% of which are singletons, and less than 1.5% rests with the top ten. The source material was unstimulated CD8+ T cells sorted from spleen or lymph node cells, sampled before transplant. The TCR was taken from a human donor who was the organ donor for an intestinal transplant. The V gene is TRBV19, the J gene TRBJ1-5; D perhaps matches TRBD1 (6 bases). In nucleotides, the CDR3 is TGTGCCAGTAGTGAACAGGGCCTCGGTCAGCCCCAGCATTTT. It yields the protein CASSEQGLGQPQHF.